This T cell receptor beta chain appears in the sequencing data of a study of T cell repertoires in cytomegalovirus infection. Germline V gene data show CDR1 as LGHDT and CDR2 as YNNKEL (reference sequence). This CDR3 region has 13 residues. V lost 2 bases and J 2 bases, leaving 7 bases between the germline ends. TCRdb called the reads again in MiXCR, with one record for every CDR3 protein. The sample holds more than 650,000 distinct CDR3 sequences, less than 40% seen once. This chain joins TRBV3-1 and TRBJ2-7; D unclear. The sequence came from a human donor in good health (CMV status not recorded). Some clones in this sample may be carry-over from other donors' samples. Sequences were obtained from PBMCs. The CDR3 coding sequence is TGTGCCAGCAGCCAAACCTTAGCCTACGAGCAGTACTTC. This encodes CASSQTLAYEQYF.